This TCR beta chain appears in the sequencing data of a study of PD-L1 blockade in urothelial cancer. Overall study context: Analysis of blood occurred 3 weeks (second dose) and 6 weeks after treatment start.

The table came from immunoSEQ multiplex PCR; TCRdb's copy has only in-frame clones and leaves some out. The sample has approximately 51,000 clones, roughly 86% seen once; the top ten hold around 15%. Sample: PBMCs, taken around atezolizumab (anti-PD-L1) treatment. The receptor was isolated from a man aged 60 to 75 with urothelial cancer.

The CDR3 loop is CASSPRGTASEKLFF. As DNA, the CDR3 is TGCGCCAGCAGCCCCAGGGGCACAGCTAGTGAAAAACTGTTTTTT. The rearrangement links TRBV5-1 to TRBJ1-4, with D possibly matching TRBD1 (6 bases). Germline lookup yields CDR1 SGHRS and CDR2 YFSETQ. The CDR3 totals 15 residues. Trimming stripped 4 bases from V and 7 bases from J, with 17 bases between.